Listed below are T cell receptor beta chains from one sample, sequenced in a study of blood T cells in healthy people across ages. TCRdb analysed the 5' RACE reads with MiXCR anew, one entry per CDR3 protein. In the table there are just over 1 million distinct CDR3 sequences, around 43% of which are singletons. Sequencing input: blood. The receptors were gathered from a woman in her sixties or seventies in good health. Both conserved end residues are part of each CDR3. A D gene is named only where the DNA matches it firmly. Clone sizes are given selectively: once, few, many, or a class where the clone is expanded.

abundance	v_gene	d_gene	len	j_gene	CDR3nt	CDR3aa
few	TRBV6-2/TRBV6-3	NA	16	TRBJ2-2	TGTGCCAGCAGAACGAGGGGGGGCGCGAACACCGGGGAGCTGTTTTTT	CASRTRGGANTGELFF
few	TRBV27	TRBD1	12	TRBJ2-1	TGTGCCAGCAGAATCGCCGGGACAGGGGAGTTCTTC	CASRIAGTGEFF
NA	TRBV20-1	TRBD1	14	TRBJ2-1	TGCAGTGCTTACCGGGACAGGGCGCACAATGAGCAGTTCTTC	CSAYRDRAHNEQFF
NA	TRBV27	NA	17	TRBJ2-1	TGTGCCAGCAGTCCGTCCGGGACTCCTCGCTCCTACAATGAGCAGTTCTTC	CASSPSGTPRSYNEQFF
NA	TRBV20-1	TRBD2	16	TRBJ2-1	TGCAGTGCTCACGGGGGGGCCTTAAGCTCCTACAATGAGCAGTTCTTC	CSAHGGALSSYNEQFF
few	TRBV29-1	TRBD2	16	TRBJ2-5	TGCAGCGTTGCATTTGTGGCTAGCGGGAGTTATGAGACCCAGTACTTC	CSVAFVASGSYETQYF
few	TRBV2	NA	15	TRBJ1-5	TGTGCCAGCAGTGTGGGTGGGGACGGCAATCAGCCCCAGCATTTT	CASSVGGDGNQPQHF
many	TRBV7-8	TRBD2	14	TRBJ2-5	TGTGCCAGCAGCTTAGTGGGGGGGAGAGAGACCCAGTACTTC	CASSLVGGRETQYF
NA	TRBV7-3	NA	13	TRBJ2-3	TGTGCCAGCAGCTTAAATTCTGCAGATACGCAGTATTTT	CASSLNSADTQYF
few	TRBV5-6	NA	15	TRBJ2-4	TGTGCCAGCAGCTTGAAGTCCGGGCAGGAAAACATTCAGTACTTC	CASSLKSGQENIQYF
NA	TRBV27	NA	13	TRBJ2-7	TGTGCCAGCAAGGGGGGGGCTGGCTACGAGCAGTACTTC	CASKGGAGYEQYF
NA	TRBV7-9	NA	15	TRBJ2-3	TGTGCCAGCAGCTTAGCGGCCTGGGTCGGGGATACGCAGTATTTT	CASSLAAWVGDTQYF
NA	TRBV28	NA	17	TRBJ2-4	TGTGCCAGCAGCCTAGGGACGTACGGACATTCCAAAAACATTCAGTACTTC	CASSLGTYGHSKNIQYF
few	TRBV6-6	NA	15	TRBJ2-3	TGTGCCAGCCTCACAGGACAGGGAGGGTCAGATACGCAGTATTTT	CASLTGQGGSDTQYF
once	TRBV12-3/TRBV12-4	NA	14	TRBJ1-1	TGTGCCAGCAGTTTAGGGCCAGGGGCCTGGGAAGCTTTCTTT	CASSLGPGAWEAFF
NA	TRBV7-9	NA	14	TRBJ2-3	TGTGCCAGCAGCTCCTTCTCTAACACAGATACGCAGTATTTT	CASSSFSNTDTQYF
NA	TRBV18	NA	13	TRBJ1-1	TGTGCCAGCTCACCGGACAGAGGGACTGAAGCTTTCTTT	CASSPDRGTEAFF
few	TRBV20-1	TRBD1	13	TRBJ1-1	TGCAGTGCGCTACAGGGGGGGAACACTGAAGCTTTCTTT	CSALQGGNTEAFF
NA	TRBV20-1	NA	11	TRBJ2-1	TGCAGTGCCGTGGACTACAATGAGCAGTTCTTC	CSAVDYNEQFF
few	TRBV20-1	NA	17	TRBJ1-2	TGCAGTGCTGATAGGACGGATGTGGGGGGCGCGGGCTATGGCTACACCTTC	CSADRTDVGGAGYGYTF
few	TRBV5-1	TRBD1	13	TRBJ2-1	TGCGCCAGCAGCACAGGGGGCTGGAATGAGCAGTTCTTC	CASSTGGWNEQFF
NA	TRBV6-5	TRBD2	16	TRBJ2-7	TGTGCCAGCAGCCGAGGGACTAGCGGGAGGGGGTACGAGCAGTACTTC	CASSRGTSGRGYEQYF
NA	TRBV28	NA	13	TRBJ2-7	TGTGCCACCGGAGCATCCGCCTACAATGAGCAGTACTTC	CATGASAYNEQYF
many	TRBV6-6	NA	16	TRBJ2-1	TGTGCCAGCAGTTCCCCAAGGGAGAGCTCCTACAATGAGCAGTTCTTC	CASSSPRESSYNEQFF
NA	TRBV18	TRBD1	17	TRBJ1-2	TGTGCCAGCTCACCTCCGGGGACAGACCTAAAAATGGGCGGCTACACCTTC	CASSPPGTDLKMGGYTF
few	TRBV10-3	TRBD2	15	TRBJ2-7	TGTGCCACCACCGCCGGACTAGCGGGAAGTTACGAGCAGTACTTC	CATTAGLAGSYEQYF
NA	TRBV29-1	NA	13	TRBJ1-1	TGCAGCGTTGAAAGGGGGGCGTACACTGAAGCTTTCTTT	CSVERGAYTEAFF
NA	TRBV2	TRBD1	15	TRBJ1-2	TGTGCCAGCAGTAGGACAGGGGGTATTAGCGATGGCTACACCTTC	CASSRTGGISDGYTF
few	TRBV7-9	NA	18	TRBJ2-5	TGTGCCAGCAGCTTAGCGCGCCAATTGGGACGGAAGCAAGAGACCCAGTACTTC	CASSLARQLGRKQETQYF
NA	TRBV6-5	TRBD2	16	TRBJ2-5	TGTGCCAGCACCCGAGTAGCGGGAGACCCCCAAGAGACCCGGTACTTC	CASTRVAGDPQETRYF
NA	TRBV28	NA	14	TRBJ2-3	TGTGCCAGCAGTGCTCCAGGGGAGGGGGATACGCAGTATTTT	CASSAPGEGDTQYF
few	TRBV5-1	TRBD1	14	TRBJ2-5	TGCGCCAGCAGCGTTACAGGGGCCGCGAAGACCCAGTACTTC	CASSVTGAAKTQYF
NA	TRBV20-1	NA	14	TRBJ2-1	TGCAGTGCTGAGGACACAAGCTCCTACAATGAGCAGTTCTTC	CSAEDTSSYNEQFF
few	TRBV7-9	TRBD2	17	TRBJ2-3	TGTGCCAGCCGCCGGACTAGCGGGAGGGTCAGCACAGATACGCAGTATTTT	CASRRTSGRVSTDTQYF
NA	TRBV20-1	TRBD2	18	TRBJ2-5	TGCAGTGCTAGAGGTGATAGCGGGAGGGCCTATTTGGGCAATGAGCAGTACTTC	CSARGDSGRAYLGNEQYF
once	TRBV20-1	NA	12	TRBJ2-5	TGCAGTGCCGCAAAGAAGGTGGCTGAGCAGTACTTC	CSAAKKVAEQYF
NA	TRBV6-5	NA	13	TRBJ2-4	TGTGCCAGCAGGGGCTCTACGAGCAACATTCAGTACTTC	CASRGSTSNIQYF
NA	TRBV5-1	NA	15	TRBJ2-1	TGCGCCAGCAGCTTGGGTGGCAGTGATTACAATGAGCAGTTCTTC	CASSLGGSDYNEQFF
NA	TRBV4-1	NA	15	TRBJ1-2	TGCGCCAGCAGCCAAGGGGCAGGGACTTACTATGGCTACACCTTC	CASSQGAGTYYGYTF